Each of the 2 T cell receptor beta chains below was sequenced from the same sample in a study of blood T cell repertoires in COVID-19 (dated by TCRdb to the early 2020s). Library prep was done by the immunoSEQ multiplex PCR assay. The table comes from immuneACCESS by way of TCRdb, which keeps in-frame sequences with V and J called. Part of the clones is missing from these tables; in studies checked, under half for an unresolved V gene and the rest for unknown reasons. For this sample there are about 300,000 clones; approximately 88% appear just once. Jointly, the top ten make up nearly 6.5% of the sample. The sequenced material came from peripheral blood. The origin of the receptors is a man between 18 and 35 years old who had recovered from COVID-19.

The chain combines TRBV7-3 with TRBJ2-5; 7 nucleotides align to TRBD1. The CDR3 totals 15 residues. With 10 bases clipped from V and 0 bases from J, the junction kept 11 bases outside the gene matches. Germline assignment: CDR1 SGHTA and CDR2 FQGTGA. CDR3 nucleotide sequence: TGTGCCAACAAACAGGGGCCCACCTACCAAGAGACCCAGTACTTC. This codes for CANKQGPTYQETQYF.

V gene TRBV11-2 combines with J gene TRBJ2-5; 10 nucleotides match TRBD2. Germline CDR1 and CDR2: SGHAT and FQNNGV. This CDR3 contains 18 residues. Losses at the gene ends were 5 bases for V and 2 bases for J; bases not matched to a gene: 14. CDR3: CASSRAGGPLRSQETQYF. CDR3 coding DNA: TGTGCCAGCAGCCGAGCGGGAGGGCCTTTAAGATCACAAGAGACCCAGTACTTC.